This TCR beta chain was obtained from a study of T cell changes during pregnancy in multiple sclerosis. CDR1 is LGHNA and CDR2 is YNFKEQ in the germline V gene. The CDR3 length is 15 residues. Trimming shortened V by 0 bases and J by 3 bases, and 10 bases separated the two germline ends. The table came from immunoSEQ multiplex PCR; TCRdb's copy has only in-frame clones and leaves some out. Of about 79,000 clones listed, under 95% are singletons. The receptor's source is a female donor with multiple sclerosis, enrolled in a pregnancy study. Sequencing used CD4+ T cells from peripheral blood mononuclear cells, obtained in the second trimester of pregnancy. The J gene is TRBJ2-3, the V gene TRBV4-2, with TRBD2 as a possible D gene (5 bases). This chain's CDR3 is CASSQEMRVTDTQYF. The CDR3 region has the DNA TGTGCCAGCAGCCAAGAAATGAGGGTTACAGATACGCAGTATTTT.